The sequence of this TCR beta chain was determined in a study of shared clonotypes between healthy human individuals. This clone was observed a few times. Some clones are missing from TCRdb's copy, which holds only in-frame ones; the method was immunoSEQ multiplex PCR. The table records a few million clones, 90% to 95% of them present only once. The ends were cut back, 2 bases at V and 7 bases at J, with 15 bases in the middle. CDR1 is SGHVS and CDR2 is FQNEAQ in the germline V gene. The CDR3 consists of 15 residues. The source of this sequence is a man aged 18 to 29 in good health. Some clones in this sample may be carry-over from other donors' samples. Sample: naive CD4+ T cells from PBMCs. Indicated subset: CD45RA+ positively selected. The chain carries TRBV7-8 and TRBJ1-5; possible D gene TRBD1, 5 bases. CDR3 sequence: CASSLRAGAGQPQHF. For the CDR3, the DNA is TGTGCCAGCAGCTTACGGGCCGGGGCCGGGCAGCCCCAGCATTTT.